This T cell receptor (beta chain) was documented in a study of blood T cell repertoires in COVID-19. Study details: PBMCs, B-cell-depleted T cells, or T cells provided the cDNA or gDNA that made up the material.

Method: immunoSEQ multiplex PCR; TCRdb's copy keeps in-frame clones and lacks some. Among about 87,000 clones listed, 85% to 90% were seen once. CDR1 is MNHEY and CDR2 is SVGEGT in the germline V gene. The germline V and J ends were trimmed by 6 bases and 2 bases, with 11 bases remaining between them. This CDR3 region has 14 residues. V and J are TRBV6-2 or TRBV6-3 and TRBJ1-5, with a possible D match to TRBD1 (6 bases). The receptor was isolated from a woman aged 80 or over with active COVID-19. Sequenced input: peripheral blood. The chain's CDR3 is CASSPPGGNQPQHF. CDR3 in DNA: TGTGCCAGCAGCCCACCAGGGGGCAATCAGCCCCAGCATTTT.